The entry below describes one TCR beta chain. The source of the sample is a study of T-cell reconstitution after alpha-beta-depleted transplantation in children. Unique molecular identifiers tagged the TCRbeta library. TCRdb reanalysed the PCR reads using MiXCR and keeps one entry per CDR3 protein. The sample has hundreds of thousands of distinct CDR3 sequences, almost 10% seen once. CDR1 and CDR2 (germline): SGHVS, FQNEAQ. Trimming took 2 bases from V and 4 from J, leaving 11 bases between them. This CDR3 contains 15 residues. The source material was PBMCs from the stem cell graft donor, sampled from the stem cell graft. The rearrangement joins TRBV7-8 to TRBJ2-2; maybe TRBD1 (7 bases). The TCR sequence derives from a human donor who donated a stem cell graft to a child with SCID. CDR3 coding DNA: TGTGCCAGCAGCTTACAGGGGGGTAGCACCGGGGAGCTGTTTTTT. It translates to CASSLQGGSTGELFF.